This record concerns one T cell receptor (beta chain) sequence. Its cognate antigen is unknown. The data stem from a study of PD-1 blockade in mismatch repair-deficient tumors. Study-level background: Patients had over ten mismatch repair-deficient cancer types and were previously treated and progressing. The study's findings and limits: Tumor-resident clones, often absent from pretreatment blood, expanded after pembrolizumab and then contracted.

Assay: immunoSEQ multiplex PCR; the TCRdb copy retains only in-frame clones and omits some. The sample contains roughly 130,000 clones, around nine tenths of which appear only once. TCR sequencing covered a few patients who responded to pembrolizumab. The CDR3 spans 14 residues. From germline, CDR1 is SGHRS and CDR2 YFSETQ. Trimming removed 4 bases from V and 1 base from J, with 11 bases in between. The chain is built from TRBV5-1 and TRBJ1-1; D is perhaps TRBD1 (6 bases). The clonotype comes from an adult with mismatch repair-deficient cancer. This material consisted of peripheral blood, taken approximately 69 weeks after starting pembrolizumab. The CDR3 sequence is CASSIQGSNTEAFF. The DNA of the CDR3 is TGCGCCAGCAGCATACAGGGTTCGAACACTGAAGCTTTCTTT.